Listed below are T cell receptor beta chains from one sample, sequenced in a study of Ad26.COV2.S vaccination and SARS-CoV-2 variants. Assay: immunoSEQ multiplex PCR; the TCRdb copy retains only in-frame clones and omits some. The table has about 280,000 clones, 80% to 90% seen once. The specimen was peripheral blood, collected in a trial of Ad26.COV2.S vaccine versus placebo. The receptors were gathered from a person between 18 and 65 years old who received the Ad26.COV2.S COVID-19 vaccine or a placebo. The CDR3 runs from the conserved cysteine through the conserved F or W. A D gene is named only where the DNA matches it firmly. Rows may omit the clone size; those that give it use once, few, many or a size class.

>TRBV6-2/TRBV6-3|NA|TRBJ2-2|TRBD2
TGTGCCAGCAGTTACGGAAGGACTAGCGGGGTCGCCGGGGAGCTGTTTTTT
CASSYGRTSGVAGELFF
>TRBV28|once|TRBJ1-2|NA
TGTGGAATCTCGAATTCAGGCTATGGCTACACCTTC
CGISNSGYGYTF
>TRBV2|NA|TRBJ1-3|TRBD1
TGTGCCAGCAGAGAACAGGGGGCGTCGGACACCATATATTTT
CASREQGASDTIYF
>TRBV5-4|once|TRBJ2-3|NA
TGTGCCAGCAGCTTGGGTAGCACCAGCACAGATACGCAGTATTTT
CASSLGSTSTDTQYF
>TRBV5-4|once|TRBJ2-3|TRBD2
TGTGCCAGCAGCTTATCAGGACTAGCCCCAGATACGCAGTATTTT
CASSLSGLAPDTQYF
>TRBV6-6|few|TRBJ2-3|NA
TGTGCCAGCAGTTACAGGGCTAGCACAGATACGCAGTATTTT
CASSYRASTDTQYF
>TRBV6-5|NA|TRBJ2-7|TRBD2
TGTGCCAGCAGCTGGACTAGCCCGACCATCTACGAGCAGTACTTC
CASSWTSPTIYEQYF
>TRBV19|NA|TRBJ1-1|TRBD1
TGTGCCAGTAGTTTACAGGGGGCGCGATCCACTGAAGCTTTCTTT
CASSLQGARSTEAFF
>TRBV21-1|NA|TRBJ2-7|NA
TGTGCCGGGGCTGGGCAGGAACACTACGAGCAGTACTTC
CAGAGQEHYEQYF
>TRBV5-1|NA|TRBJ1-4|NA
TGCGCCAGCAGCCCGAGAGGGGAGTCCTATGAAAAACTGTTTTTT
CASSPRGESYEKLFF
>TRBV27|NA|TRBJ1-1|NA
TGTGCCACCTCAAGTGGGGGAGGCTCTGAAGCTTTCTTT
CATSSGGGSEAFF
>TRBV2|once|TRBJ2-7|NA
TGTGCCAGCAGTGAATCGGGGGAGCAGTACTTC
CASSESGEQYF
>TRBV5-1|NA|TRBJ2-2|TRBD1
TGCGCCAGCAGCTCCAACAGGGGGAACACCGGGGAGCTGTTTTTT
CASSSNRGNTGELFF
>TRBV7-9|NA|TRBJ1-2|NA
TGTGCCAGCATCAAACCACCGGGAGGTGACGGCTACACCTTC
CASIKPPGGDGYTF
>TRBV5-1|NA|TRBJ1-5|TRBD1
TGCGCCAGCAGCTTGGAGGGGACAGGGGGTCAGCCCCAGCATTTT
CASSLEGTGGQPQHF
>TRBV7-2|NA|TRBJ1-1|NA
TGTGCCAGCAGCTTAGCGGAGACAGGTGTGGGGACTGAAGCTTTCTTT
CASSLAETGVGTEAFF
>TRBV7-9|NA|TRBJ2-7|NA
TGTGCCAGCAGCATAAGTGGTGGGGGTTACGAGCAGTACTTC
CASSISGGGYEQYF
>TRBV27|NA|TRBJ1-2|NA
TGTGCCAGCAGTTTAACCCCTTCGCCAGGGTACTATGGCTACACCTTC
CASSLTPSPGYYGYTF
>TRBV7-9|once|TRBJ2-7|NA
TGTGCCAGCAGCCCCGGCGGCTACGAGCAGTACTTC
CASSPGGYEQYF
>TRBV7-2|NA|TRBJ1-2|TRBD1
TGTGCCAGCAGCCCAGGACAGGGAGGGTATGGCTACACCTTC
CASSPGQGGYGYTF
>TRBV18|few|TRBJ2-7|TRBD1
TGTGCCAGCTCACCCGACCTCGGGACAGGCAGCGAGCAGTACTTC
CASSPDLGTGSEQYF
>TRBV15|NA|TRBJ2-5|NA
TGTGCCACCAGCAGATACGGGACTTCCCAAGAGACCCAGTACTTC
CATSRYGTSQETQYF
>TRBV27|once|TRBJ1-5|NA
TGTGCCAGCAGGGTAAATCAAGGCAATCAGCCCCAGCATTTT
CASRVNQGNQPQHF
>TRBV9|NA|TRBJ2-7|TRBD1
TGTGCCAGCAGCGCCTCCGGGACAGAACGCTACGAGCAGTACTTC
CASSASGTERYEQYF
>TRBV18|NA|TRBJ2-5|NA
TGTGCCAGCTCACCGGCGGGGAGAGGTGGGCTAGAGACCCAGTACTTC
CASSPAGRGGLETQYF
>TRBV18|NA|TRBJ1-1|NA
TGTGCCAGCTCACAAAGGGGGGAGTTGAACACTGAAGCTTTCTTT
CASSQRGELNTEAFF
>TRBV7-9|NA|TRBJ1-5|NA
TGTGCCAGCAGCTTTGGGCAGGCTCAGCCCCAGCATTTT
CASSFGQAQPQHF
>TRBV4-1|NA|TRBJ2-7|NA
TGCGCCAGCAGCCAGGACACCTCGAGCTCCTACGAGCAGTACTTC
CASSQDTSSSYEQYF
>TRBV2|NA|TRBJ1-5|NA
TGTGCCAGCAGCACTCAGGGGAGCAATCAGCCCCAGCATTTT
CASSTQGSNQPQHF
>TRBV16|NA|TRBJ1-5|NA
TGTGCCAGCAGCCAAGGGACCACACTCCAGCCCCAGCATTTT
CASSQGTTLQPQHF
>TRBV7-3|once|TRBJ1-1|NA
TGTGCCAGCAGCTTTGGGACATCGAACACTGAAGCTTTCTTT
CASSFGTSNTEAFF
>TRBV5-4|NA|TRBJ2-7|NA
TGTGCCAGCAGCTTCAACTGGGATGTCGAGCAGTACTTC
CASSFNWDVEQYF
>TRBV5-1|few|TRBJ2-7|NA
TGCGCCAGCAGCTTGGTAGGCGACAGTTTATCCTACGAGCAGTACTTC
CASSLVGDSLSYEQYF
>TRBV19|NA|TRBJ2-5|TRBD2
TGTGCCAGTACCCGCGGGGGGCCGTGGGAGACCCAGTACTTC
CASTRGGPWETQYF
>TRBV5-4|few|TRBJ1-2|TRBD1
TGTGCCAGCAGCAACCAACAGGGGGCGGGCTATGGCTACACCTTC
CASSNQQGAGYGYTF
>TRBV30|NA|TRBJ1-6|TRBD1
TGTGCCTGGAGAGCTGACAGGGGCAGCCTGCCCCTCCACTTT
CAWRADRGSLPLHF
>TRBV5-4|many|TRBJ1-5|NA
TGTGCCAGCAGCACTGGGGTCGATCGGAATCAGCCCCAGCATTTT
CASSTGVDRNQPQHF
>TRBV7-6|NA|TRBJ2-2|TRBD2
TGTGCCAGCAGCTTTGGACTAGCTGGGGGCTCGCACACCGGGGAGCTGTTTTTT
CASSFGLAGGSHTGELFF
>TRBV10-3|NA|TRBJ2-3|TRBD2
TGTGCCATCAGTCTAGCGGGGTGGGATACGCAGTATTTT
CAISLAGWDTQYF
>TRBV5-8|NA|TRBJ2-3|NA
TGTGCCAGCAGCTTGAGGTGGGGGGACTTCTCTAGCACAGATACGCAGTATTTT
CASSLRWGDFSSTDTQYF